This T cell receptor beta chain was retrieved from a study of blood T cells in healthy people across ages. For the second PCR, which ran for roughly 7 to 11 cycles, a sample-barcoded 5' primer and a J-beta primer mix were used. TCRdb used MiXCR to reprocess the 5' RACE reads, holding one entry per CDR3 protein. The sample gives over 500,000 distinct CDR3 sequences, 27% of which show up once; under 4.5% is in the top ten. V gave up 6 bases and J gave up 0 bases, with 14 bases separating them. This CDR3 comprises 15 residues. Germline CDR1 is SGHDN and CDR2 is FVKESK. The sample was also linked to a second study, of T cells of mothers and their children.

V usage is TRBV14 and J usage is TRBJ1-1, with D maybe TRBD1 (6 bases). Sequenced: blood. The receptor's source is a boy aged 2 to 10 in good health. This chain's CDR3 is CASSLTQGMNTEAFF. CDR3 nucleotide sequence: TGTGCCAGCAGTCTGACCCAGGGGATGAACACTGAAGCTTTCTTT.